The 2 T cell receptor beta chains reported below all come from one sample, sequenced in a study of blood T cell repertoires in COVID-19. Data came from immunoSEQ multiplex PCR; TCRdb stores just in-frame clones and leaves some out. Of around 110,000 clones in the sample, 75% to 90% were seen once. Sequenced: peripheral blood. The receptors derive from a woman in her sixties or seventies with acute or convalescent COVID-19.

This chain links TRBV3-1 (or the pseudogene TRBV3-2) with TRBJ2-7; possible D gene TRBD1, 6 bases. Germline-derived CDR1 and CDR2 are LGHDT and YNNKEL (reference sequence). Trimming cost V 1 base and J 6 bases, with 13 bases left between them. The CDR3 loop spans 14 amino acids. The CDR3 protein is CASSQGGQTGEQYF. The DNA for the CDR3 is TGTGCCAGCAGCCAAGGAGGACAGACGGGCGAGCAGTACTTC.

The V and J genes are TRBV2 and TRBJ1-6, with D possibly matching TRBD1 (6 bases). The V end was cut by 2 bases, the J end by 6 bases, with 14 bases between. The CDR3 length is 16 residues. Germline V gene sequence: CDR1 SNHLY, CDR2 FYNNEI. CDR3 nucleotides: TGTGCCAGCAGTGAAAGGGCACAGGGTACTAATTCACCCCTCCACTTT. Protein product: CASSERAQGTNSPLHF.